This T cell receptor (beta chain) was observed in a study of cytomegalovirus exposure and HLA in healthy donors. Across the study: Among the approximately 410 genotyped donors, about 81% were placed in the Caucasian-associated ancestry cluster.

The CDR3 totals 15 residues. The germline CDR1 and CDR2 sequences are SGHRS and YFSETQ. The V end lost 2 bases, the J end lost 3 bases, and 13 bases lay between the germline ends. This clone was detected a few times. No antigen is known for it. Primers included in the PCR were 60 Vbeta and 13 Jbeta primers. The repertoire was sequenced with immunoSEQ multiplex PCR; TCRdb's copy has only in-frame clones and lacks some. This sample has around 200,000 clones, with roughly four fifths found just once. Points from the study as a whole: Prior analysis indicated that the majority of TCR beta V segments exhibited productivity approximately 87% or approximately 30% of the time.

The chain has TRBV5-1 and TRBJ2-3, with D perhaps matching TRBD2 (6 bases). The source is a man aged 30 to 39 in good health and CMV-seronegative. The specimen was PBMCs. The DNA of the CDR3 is TGCGCCAGCAGCTTCGCGGGGCTCGGGACAGATACGCAGTATTTT. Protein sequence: CASSFAGLGTDTQYF.